Presented here are 2 T cell receptor beta chains from one specimen sequenced in a study of blood T cell repertoires in COVID-19. TCRdb's copy holds only in-frame clones and misses some; the assay was immunoSEQ multiplex PCR. The table shows some 67,000 clones, with around 90% occurring only once. Source material: peripheral blood. Every receptor here comes from a woman aged 80 or over with acute or convalescent COVID-19.

V usage is TRBV28 and J usage is TRBJ2-6; 10 positions agree with TRBD1. The J segment lost 3 bases and the V segment lost 6 bases, leaving 8 bases of the junction unmatched. The germline V gene encodes CDR1 MDHEN and CDR2 SYDVKM. The CDR3 consists of 17 residues. The CDR3 region is CASSSTGTGVGANVLTF. CDR3 nucleotides: TGTGCCAGCAGCTCGACCGGGACAGGGGTTGGGGCCAACGTCCTGACTTTC.

The chain couples TRBV29-1 to TRBJ1-1; maybe TRBD1 (6 bases). Germline lookup yields CDR1 SQVTM and CDR2 ANQGSEA. This CDR3 region has 15 residues. The germline V and J ends were trimmed by 4 bases and 0 bases, with 15 bases remaining between them. The CDR3 spells CSVAKVGTLNTEAFF. The CDR3 DNA sequence: TGCAGCGTTGCGAAAGTCGGGACATTGAACACTGAAGCTTTCTTT.